This is a list of T cell receptor beta chains from one sample in a study of blood T cell repertoires in COVID-19. Libraries were prepared by immunoSEQ multiplex PCR; TCRdb keeps only in-frame clonotypes and omits some of them. The sample has under 200,000 clones, 84% seen once; the top ten hold over 12%. The specimen was peripheral blood. The receptors stem from a man aged 18 to 30 with active or convalescent COVID-19. Both conserved end residues are part of each CDR3. A D gene is named only where the DNA matches it firmly. Expanded clones are given a class, and other clones once, few, many or no size at all.

>TRBV7-2|NA|TRBJ1-2|NA
TGTGCCAGCAGCTTAGCGGCGCAGGGTAGTGGCTACACCTTC
CASSLAAQGSGYTF
>TRBV6-2/TRBV6-3|NA|TRBJ2-5|NA
TGTGCCAGCAGTTCGACTAGACCACAGACCCAGTACTTC
CASSSTRPQTQYF
>TRBV18|NA|TRBJ1-2|TRBD1
TGTGCCAGCTCACCGGGACAGGGACCGGGCTACACCTTC
CASSPGQGPGYTF
>TRBV18|NA|TRBJ2-3|TRBD1
TGTGCCAGCTCACCACGAAAGACAGGGGGTGATACGCAGTATTTT
CASSPRKTGGDTQYF
>TRBV27|many|TRBJ2-2|TRBD2
TGTGCCAGCAGCCACAGACTAGCGGGGGGGCTGAGATTAGCTGCCGGGGAGCTGTTTTTT
CASSHRLAGGLRLAAGELFF
>TRBV4-1|NA|TRBJ1-2|TRBD1
TGCGCCAGCAGCCAACGCGAGGGACAGGACTATGGCTACACCTTC
CASSQREGQDYGYTF
>TRBV18|NA|TRBJ1-1|NA
TGTGCCAGCTCACCACCGAACACCCAGGCCACTGAAGCTTTCTTT
CASSPPNTQATEAFF
>TRBV7-9|NA|TRBJ2-1|TRBD1
TGTGCCAGCAGCACCAACCCGGGACAGGGTGGCAATGAGCAGTTCTTC
CASSTNPGQGGNEQFF
>TRBV7-2|NA|TRBJ1-1|NA
TGTGCCAGCAGCCGGGGAGCGACCACTGAAGCTTTCTTT
CASSRGATTEAFF
>TRBV3-1/TRBV3-2|NA|TRBJ1-5|NA
TGTGCCAGCAGCCCCCGGGACGGGAGCCAGCCCCAGCATTTT
CASSPRDGSQPQHF
>TRBV25-1|once|TRBJ2-3|TRBD2
TGTGCCAGCAGTGCTCTAGCGGTCACAGATACGCAGTATTTT
CASSALAVTDTQYF
>TRBV6-2/TRBV6-3|NA|TRBJ1-2|TRBD1
TGTGCCAGCAGTAAGGGACAGGGCAATGGCTACACCTTC
CASSKGQGNGYTF
>TRBV5-6|NA|TRBJ2-7|NA
TGTGCCAGCAGCATAGGACAAACCTACGAGCAGTACTTC
CASSIGQTYEQYF
>TRBV7-8|NA|TRBJ2-7|NA
TGTGCCAGCAGCCTCTTCCGAGTAAGCGGAGGGACCTCCTACGAGCAGTACTTC
CASSLFRVSGGTSYEQYF
>TRBV5-8|NA|TRBJ1-2|NA
TGTGCCAGCAGCTTGCAGGGCTTGGTCTATGGCTACACCTTC
CASSLQGLVYGYTF
>TRBV19|NA|TRBJ2-6|NA
TGTGCCAGTAGTATCTCCGGGTATCCCTCCTCTGGGGCCAACGTCCTGACTTTC
CASSISGYPSSGANVLTF
>TRBV6-5|NA|TRBJ2-2|NA
TGTGCCAGCAGTTACTCGAGGGCAACCGGGGAGCTGTTTTTT
CASSYSRATGELFF
>TRBV4-3|NA|TRBJ1-5|TRBD1
TGCGCCAGCAGCCAAAATGACAGGGGTAGAAATCAGCCCCAGCATTTT
CASSQNDRGRNQPQHF
>TRBV6-5|NA|TRBJ1-1|TRBD1
TGTGCCACACGAGTCGGACAGGCAAACACTGAAGCTTTCTTT
CATRVGQANTEAFF
>TRBV10-3|NA|TRBJ2-2|NA
TGTGCCATCAGACCAGGACCGGAGGGGGGGGGCCGTCCTACGAACACCGGGGAGCTGTTTTTT
CAIRPGPEGGGRPTNTGELFF
>TRBV7-9|NA|TRBJ1-4|TRBD1
TGTGCCAGCGGACAGGGTCAGGAAAAACTGTTTTTT
CASGQGQEKLFF
>TRBV25-1|NA|TRBJ1-1|NA
TGTGCCAGCAGTGAATACGGGGTCACTGAAGCTTTCTTT
CASSEYGVTEAFF
>TRBV6-5|NA|TRBJ1-2|NA
TGTGCCAGCAGTTCCCAGGGTGCCCGGTATGGCTACACCTTC
CASSSQGARYGYTF
>TRBV4-2|once|TRBJ1-5|NA
TGTGCCAGCAGCCAAGAAAGGAGCGGGGGTTTTCAGCCCCAGCATTTT
CASSQERSGGFQPQHF
>TRBV30|once|TRBJ2-3|TRBD2
TGTGCCTGGAGTGTCACGGGACTAGCGGGAGGGCCCTCGACAGATACGCAGTATTTT
CAWSVTGLAGGPSTDTQYF
>TRBV28|few|TRBJ1-1|TRBD1
TGTGCCAGCAGTTTCCCGCTAGGGACAGGAGAGAACACTGAAGCTTTCTTT
CASSFPLGTGENTEAFF
>TRBV5-8|NA|TRBJ2-5|TRBD1
TGTGCCAGCAGCTTGGAAGGGACAGCCCCGGGGACCCAAGAGACCCAGTACTTC
CASSLEGTAPGTQETQYF
>TRBV3-1/TRBV3-2|NA|TRBJ2-1|NA
TGTGCCAGCAGCCAAATGGGACACCCCTACAATGAGCAGTTCTTC
CASSQMGHPYNEQFF